This record concerns one TCR beta chain sequence. Its matching antigen is unknown. The deep-level immunoSEQ assay was used. Clones were sequenced by immunoSEQ multiplex PCR, and TCRdb holds only the in-frame ones, with some missing. This sample has a few million clones, with around 93% found just once. This record belongs to a study of shared clonotypes between healthy human individuals. Points from the study as a whole: The researchers took only blood, and tissue repertoires probably look different.

This clonotype was sampled from a man in his late teens or twenties in good health. Some clones in this sample may be carry-over from other donors' samples. The source material was naive CD4+ T cells from PBMCs. Subset specified: CD45RA+ positively selected.

CDR3 amino acids: CASRTGRVVANYGYTF. The CDR3 DNA reads as TGTGCCAGTAGGACAGGGCGAGTAGTAGCTAACTATGGCTACACCTTC. The chain joins TRBV2 to TRBJ1-2, with 8 bases aligning to TRBD1. The J segment lost 0 bases and the V segment lost 9 bases, leaving 12 bases of the junction unmatched. The CDR3 contains 16 residues. Per the germline V gene, CDR1 is SNHLY and CDR2 is FYNNEI.